This T cell receptor beta chain is from a study of shared clonotypes between healthy human individuals. Study results and limitations: Large depth notwithstanding, sorted-subset sequencing proved incomplete by rarefaction.

In the case of this clone: Its antigen is currently unknown.

CDR1 SGDLS and CDR2 YYNGEE come from the germline V gene. V trimming: 3 bases; J trimming: 6 bases; junction bases outside the gene matches: 2. This CDR3 comprises 13 residues. Sequencing used immunoSEQ multiplex PCR; TCRdb keeps in-frame clones, though not all of them. The sample has 2,500,000 or so clones, 92% seen once. This sequence joins TRBV9 and TRBJ2-2; the match to TRBD2 covers 7 bases. The clonotype was recovered from a man aged 18 to 29 in good health. Some clones in this sample may be carry-over from other donors' samples. Sequenced material: naive CD4+ T cells from PBMCs. Sample subset: CD45RA+ positively selected. CDR3: CASSARGAGELFF. The DNA for the CDR3 is TGTGCCAGCAGCGCCCGGGGGGCCGGGGAGCTGTTTTTT.